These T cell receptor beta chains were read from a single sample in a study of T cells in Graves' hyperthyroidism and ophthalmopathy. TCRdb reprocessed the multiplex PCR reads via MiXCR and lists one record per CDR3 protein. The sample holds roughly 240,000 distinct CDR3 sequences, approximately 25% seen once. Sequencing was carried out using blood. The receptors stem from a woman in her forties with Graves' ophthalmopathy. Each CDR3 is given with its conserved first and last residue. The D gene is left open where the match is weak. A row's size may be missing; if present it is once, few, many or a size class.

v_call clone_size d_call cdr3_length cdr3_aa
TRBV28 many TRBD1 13 CASSRTGYQPQHF
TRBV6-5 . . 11 CASSYSAEQYF
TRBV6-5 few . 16 CASSDTPVQEFYGYIF
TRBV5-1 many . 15 CASSLPGLGSYGYTF
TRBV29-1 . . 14 CSVLSSGSSYEQYF
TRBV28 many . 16 CASSFSYRDRNTEAFF
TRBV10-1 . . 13 CASQAGWTGELFF
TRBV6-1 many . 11 CASNPRYEQYF
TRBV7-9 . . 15 CASSLGVRGEETQYF
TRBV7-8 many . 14 CASSLRDSNQPQHF
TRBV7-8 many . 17 CASSLYRDSPSAGELFF
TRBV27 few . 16 CASSLHGGGSPYEQYF
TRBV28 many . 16 CASSPWKNSGEETQYF